This T cell receptor beta chain originates from a study of cytomegalovirus exposure and HLA in healthy donors. Whole-study findings and limits: The classifier reportedly diagnosed cytomegalovirus status with high sensitivity and specificity.

Germline assignment: CDR1 GTSNPN and CDR2 SVGIG (reference sequence). Trimming left V 3 bases short and J 8 bases short, with 8 bases between. The CDR3 extends over 11 amino acids. The table lists this clone with a count of one. Its antigen is currently unknown. The data were produced by immunoSEQ multiplex PCR, yet TCRdb's version contains in-frame clones alone and is incomplete. Here the sample spans around 60,000 clones, 85% to 95% being singletons. It was the roughly 110-subject validation cohort, separate from the roughly 700-subject first cohort, to which the donors belonged. The receptor's source is a woman aged 18-29 years in good health and CMV-seropositive. The chain carries TRBV30 and TRBJ2-1; D is uncertain. Sequencing input: PBMCs. DNA for the CDR3: TGTGCCTGGAGGGTTCTAGATGAGCAGTTCTTC. As protein: CAWRVLDEQFF.